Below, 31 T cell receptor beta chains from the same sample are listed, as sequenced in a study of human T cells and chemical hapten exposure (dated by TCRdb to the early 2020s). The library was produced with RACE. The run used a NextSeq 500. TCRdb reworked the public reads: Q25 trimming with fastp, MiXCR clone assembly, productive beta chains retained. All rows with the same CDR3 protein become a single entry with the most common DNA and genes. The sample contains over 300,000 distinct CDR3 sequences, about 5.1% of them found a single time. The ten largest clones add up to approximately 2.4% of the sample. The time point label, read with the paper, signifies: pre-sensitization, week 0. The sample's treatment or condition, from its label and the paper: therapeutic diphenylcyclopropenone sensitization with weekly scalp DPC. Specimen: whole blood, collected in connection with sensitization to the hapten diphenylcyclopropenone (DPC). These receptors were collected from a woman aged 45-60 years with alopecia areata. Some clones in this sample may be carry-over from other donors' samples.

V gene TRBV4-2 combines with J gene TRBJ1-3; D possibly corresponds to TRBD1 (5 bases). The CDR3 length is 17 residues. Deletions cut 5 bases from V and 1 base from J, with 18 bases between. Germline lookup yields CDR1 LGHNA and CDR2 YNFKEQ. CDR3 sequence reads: CASSIWEKTASGNTIYF. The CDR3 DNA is TGTGCCAGCAGCATATGGGAAAAGACAGCTTCTGGAAACACCATATATTTT.

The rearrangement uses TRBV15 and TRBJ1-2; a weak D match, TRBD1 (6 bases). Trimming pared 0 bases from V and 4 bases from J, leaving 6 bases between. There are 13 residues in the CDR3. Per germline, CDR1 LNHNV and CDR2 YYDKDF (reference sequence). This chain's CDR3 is CATSREGAYGYTF. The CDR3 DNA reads TGTGCCACCAGCAGAGAGGGGGCCTATGGCTACACCTTC.

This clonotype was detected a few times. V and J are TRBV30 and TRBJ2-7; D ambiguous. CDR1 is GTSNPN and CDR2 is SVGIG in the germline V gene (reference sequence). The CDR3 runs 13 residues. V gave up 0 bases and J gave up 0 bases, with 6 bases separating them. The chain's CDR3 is CAWSVFLSYEQYF. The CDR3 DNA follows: TGTGCCTGGAGTGTCTTCCTCTCCTACGAGCAGTACTTC.

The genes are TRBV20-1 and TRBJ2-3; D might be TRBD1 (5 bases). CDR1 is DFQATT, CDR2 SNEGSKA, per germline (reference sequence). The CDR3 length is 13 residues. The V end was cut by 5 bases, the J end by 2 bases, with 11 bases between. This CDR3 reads CSAGAQHTDTQYF. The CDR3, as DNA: TGCAGTGCTGGGGCGCAGCACACAGATACGCAGTATTTT.

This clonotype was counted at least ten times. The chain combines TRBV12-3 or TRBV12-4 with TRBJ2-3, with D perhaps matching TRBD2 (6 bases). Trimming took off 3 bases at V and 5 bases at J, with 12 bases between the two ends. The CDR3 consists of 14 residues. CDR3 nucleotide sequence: TGTGCCAGCAGTTTGGTGGGGGGATTAGATACGCAGTATTTT. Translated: CASSLVGGLDTQYF.

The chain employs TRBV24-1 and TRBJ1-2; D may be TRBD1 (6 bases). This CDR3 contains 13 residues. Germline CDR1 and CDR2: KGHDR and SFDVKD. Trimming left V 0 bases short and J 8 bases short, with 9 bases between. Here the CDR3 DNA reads TGTGCCACCAGTGATTTGTGGCAGGGGGGCTACACCTTC. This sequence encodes CATSDLWQGGYTF.

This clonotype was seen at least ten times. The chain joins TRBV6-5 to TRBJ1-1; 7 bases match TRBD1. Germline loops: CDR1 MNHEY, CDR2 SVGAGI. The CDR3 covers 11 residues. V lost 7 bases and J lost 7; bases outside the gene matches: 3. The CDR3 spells CASTQGGEAFF. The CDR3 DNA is TGTGCCAGCACCCAGGGGGGTGAAGCTTTCTTT.

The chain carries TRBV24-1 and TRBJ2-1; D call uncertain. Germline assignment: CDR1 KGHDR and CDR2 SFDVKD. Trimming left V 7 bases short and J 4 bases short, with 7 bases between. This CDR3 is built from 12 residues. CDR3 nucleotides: TGTGCCACCAGGAGTACGTACAATGAGCAGTTCTTC. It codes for CATRSTYNEQFF.

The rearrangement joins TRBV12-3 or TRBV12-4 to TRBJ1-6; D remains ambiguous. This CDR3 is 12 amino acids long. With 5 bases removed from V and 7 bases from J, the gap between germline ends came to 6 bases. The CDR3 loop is CASSAPNSPLHF. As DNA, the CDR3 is TGTGCCAGCAGTGCCCCCAATTCACCCCTCCACTTT.

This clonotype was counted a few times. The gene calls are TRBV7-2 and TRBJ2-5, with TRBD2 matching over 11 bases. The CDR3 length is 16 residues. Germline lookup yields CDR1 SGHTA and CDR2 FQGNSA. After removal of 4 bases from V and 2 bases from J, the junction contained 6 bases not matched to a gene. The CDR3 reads CASSSARTSGQETQYF. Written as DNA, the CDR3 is TGTGCCAGCAGCTCCGCCCGGACTAGCGGGCAAGAGACCCAGTACTTC.

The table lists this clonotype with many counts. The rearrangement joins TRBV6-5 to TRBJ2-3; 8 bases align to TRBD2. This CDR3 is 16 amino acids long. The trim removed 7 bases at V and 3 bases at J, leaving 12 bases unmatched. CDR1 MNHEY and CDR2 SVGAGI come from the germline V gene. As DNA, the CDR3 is TGTGCCAGCACCCGAACGGGAGGGGGGGTAACAGATACGCAGTATTTT. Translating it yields CASTRTGGGVTDTQYF.

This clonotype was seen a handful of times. The CDR3 DNA follows: TGCAGTGCTACCAAGACCGCTTCCACCACCTATGGCTACACCTTC. This gives the protein CSATKTASTTYGYTF. The J gene is TRBJ1-2, the V gene TRBV20-1, with D hard to call. The CDR3 covers 15 residues. The germline V and J ends were trimmed by 4 bases and 4 bases, with 19 bases remaining between them. Per germline, CDR1 DFQATT and CDR2 SNEGSKA (reference sequence).

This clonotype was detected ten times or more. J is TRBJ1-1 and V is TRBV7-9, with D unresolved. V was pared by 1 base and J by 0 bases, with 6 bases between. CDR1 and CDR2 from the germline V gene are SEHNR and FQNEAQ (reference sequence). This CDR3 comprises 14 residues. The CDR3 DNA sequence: TGTGCCAGCAGCTTAGGTCCTCTGAACACTGAAGCTTTCTTT. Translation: CASSLGPLNTEAFF.

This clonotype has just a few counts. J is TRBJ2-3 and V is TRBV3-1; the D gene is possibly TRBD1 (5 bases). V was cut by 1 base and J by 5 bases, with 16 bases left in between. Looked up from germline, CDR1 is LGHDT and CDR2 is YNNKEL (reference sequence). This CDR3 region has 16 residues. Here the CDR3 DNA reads TGTGCCAGCAGCCAAGTGACGAAGGGGCGCGGAGATACGCAGTATTTT. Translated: CASSQVTKGRGDTQYF.

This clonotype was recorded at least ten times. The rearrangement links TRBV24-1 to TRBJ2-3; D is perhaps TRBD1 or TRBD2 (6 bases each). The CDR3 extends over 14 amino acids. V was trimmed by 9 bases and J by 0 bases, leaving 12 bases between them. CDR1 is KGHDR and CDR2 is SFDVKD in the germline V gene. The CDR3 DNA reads TGTGCCACCTCTGTGGGGGGCAGCACAGATACGCAGTATTTT. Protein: CATSVGGSTDTQYF.

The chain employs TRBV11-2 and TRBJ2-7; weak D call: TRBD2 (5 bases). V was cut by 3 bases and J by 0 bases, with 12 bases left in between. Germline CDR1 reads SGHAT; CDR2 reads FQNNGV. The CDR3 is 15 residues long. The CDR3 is CASSLEGSSSYEQYF. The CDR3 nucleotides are TGTGCCAGCAGCTTGGAAGGGAGCAGCTCCTACGAGCAGTACTTC.

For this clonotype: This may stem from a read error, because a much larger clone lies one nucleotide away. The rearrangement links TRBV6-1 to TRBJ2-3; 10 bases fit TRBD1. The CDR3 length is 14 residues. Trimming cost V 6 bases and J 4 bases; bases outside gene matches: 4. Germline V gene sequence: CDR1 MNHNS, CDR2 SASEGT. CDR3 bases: TGTGCCAGCAGACCGACAGGGGGCGCAGATACGCAGTATTTT. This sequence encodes CASRPTGGADTQYF.

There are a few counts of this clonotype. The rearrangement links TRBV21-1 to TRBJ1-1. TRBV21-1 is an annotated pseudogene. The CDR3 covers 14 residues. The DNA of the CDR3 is TGTGCCAGCAGCAAAGGAGGAAGCAACACTGAAGCTTTCTTT. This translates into CASSKGGSNTEAFF.

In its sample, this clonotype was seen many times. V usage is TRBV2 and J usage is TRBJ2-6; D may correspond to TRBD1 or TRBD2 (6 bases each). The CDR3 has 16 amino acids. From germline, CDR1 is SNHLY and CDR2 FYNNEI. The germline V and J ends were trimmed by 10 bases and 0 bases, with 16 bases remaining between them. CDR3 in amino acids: CATKGGQNSGANVLTF. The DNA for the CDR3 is TGTGCCACCAAGGGGGGCCAAAACTCTGGGGCCAACGTCCTGACTTTC. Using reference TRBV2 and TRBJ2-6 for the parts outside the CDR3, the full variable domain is EPEVTQTPSHQVTQMGQEVILRCVPISNHLYFYWYRQILGQKVEFLVSFYNNEISEKSEIFDDQFSVERPDGSNFTLKIRSTKLEDSAMYFCATKGGQNSGANVLTFGAGSRLTVL.

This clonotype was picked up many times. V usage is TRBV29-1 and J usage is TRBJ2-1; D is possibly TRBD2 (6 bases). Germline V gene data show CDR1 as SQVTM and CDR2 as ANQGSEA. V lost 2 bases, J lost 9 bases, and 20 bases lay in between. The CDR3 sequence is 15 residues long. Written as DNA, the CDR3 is TGCAGCGTTGAAAACCCGGCCACCCCGGAGGGTGAGCAGTTCTTC. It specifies CSVENPATPEGEQFF.

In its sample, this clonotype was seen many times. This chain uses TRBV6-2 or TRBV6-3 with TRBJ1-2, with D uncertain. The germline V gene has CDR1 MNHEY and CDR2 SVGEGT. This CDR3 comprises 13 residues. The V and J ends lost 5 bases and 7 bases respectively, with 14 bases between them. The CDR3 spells CASSAGISRGYTF. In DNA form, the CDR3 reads TGTGCCAGCAGTGCGGGGATTAGCCGTGGCTACACCTTC.

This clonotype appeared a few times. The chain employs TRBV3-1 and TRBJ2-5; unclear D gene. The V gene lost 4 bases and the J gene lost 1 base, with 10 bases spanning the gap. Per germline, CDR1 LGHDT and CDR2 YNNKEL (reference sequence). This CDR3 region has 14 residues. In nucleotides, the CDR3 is TGTGCCAGCAGCCTAATAACCCTCCAAGAGACCCAGTACTTC. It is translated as CASSLITLQETQYF.

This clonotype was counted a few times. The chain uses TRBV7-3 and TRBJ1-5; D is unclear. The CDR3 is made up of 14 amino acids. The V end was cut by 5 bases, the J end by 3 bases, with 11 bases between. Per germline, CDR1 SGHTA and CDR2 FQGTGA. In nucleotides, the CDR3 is TGTGCCAGCAGCCCCTACAAGGCCAATCAGCCCCAGCATTTT. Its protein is CASSPYKANQPQHF.

CDR3 bases: TGTGCCAGTAGTGACCGGGACAGATATAATGAAAAACTGTTTTTT. Translation: CASSDRDRYNEKLFF. The V call is TRBV19, the J call TRBJ1-4; 7 bases align to TRBD1. Germline V lookup: CDR1 LNHDA, CDR2 SQIVND (reference sequence). Trimming took 5 bases from V and 4 from J; bases not matched to a gene: 7. This CDR3 contains 15 residues.

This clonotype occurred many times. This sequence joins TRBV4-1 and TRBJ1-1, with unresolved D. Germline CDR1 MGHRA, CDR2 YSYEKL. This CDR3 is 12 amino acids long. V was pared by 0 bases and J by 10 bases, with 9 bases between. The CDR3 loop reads CASSQEPGGAFF. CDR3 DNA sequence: TGCGCCAGCAGCCAAGAACCAGGTGGAGCTTTCTTT.

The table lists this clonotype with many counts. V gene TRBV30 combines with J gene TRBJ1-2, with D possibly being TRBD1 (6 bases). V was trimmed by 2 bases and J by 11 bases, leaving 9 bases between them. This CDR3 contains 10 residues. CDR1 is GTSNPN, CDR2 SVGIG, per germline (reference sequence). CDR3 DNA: TGTGCCTGGAGTCAACAGGGTTACACCTTC. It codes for CAWSQQGYTF.

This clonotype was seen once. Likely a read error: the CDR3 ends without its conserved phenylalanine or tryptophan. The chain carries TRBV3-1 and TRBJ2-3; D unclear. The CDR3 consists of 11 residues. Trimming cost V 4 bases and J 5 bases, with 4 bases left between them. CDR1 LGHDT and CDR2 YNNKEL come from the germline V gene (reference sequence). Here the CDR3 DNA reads TGTGCCAGCAGCCCTGGAGATACGCAGTATTTG. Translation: CASSPGDTQYL.

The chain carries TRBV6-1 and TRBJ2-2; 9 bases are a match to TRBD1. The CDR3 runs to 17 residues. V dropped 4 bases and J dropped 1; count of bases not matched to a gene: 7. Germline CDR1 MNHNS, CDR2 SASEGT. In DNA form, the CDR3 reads TGTGCCAGCAGTGCGCTCCGGGGACAGGGGAACACCGGGGAGCTGTTTTTT. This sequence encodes CASSALRGQGNTGELFF.

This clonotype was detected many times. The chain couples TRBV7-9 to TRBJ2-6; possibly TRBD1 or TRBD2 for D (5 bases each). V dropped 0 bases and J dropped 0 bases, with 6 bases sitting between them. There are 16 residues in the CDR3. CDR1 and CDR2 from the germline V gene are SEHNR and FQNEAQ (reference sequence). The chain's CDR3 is CASSLAGGSGANVLTF. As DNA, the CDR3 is TGTGCCAGCAGCTTAGCTGGGGGCTCTGGGGCCAACGTCCTGACTTTC. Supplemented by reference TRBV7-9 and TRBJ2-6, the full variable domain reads DTGVSQNPRHKITKRGQNVTFRCDPISEHNRLYWYRQTLGQGPEFLTYFQNEAQLEKSRLLSDRFSAERPKGSFSTLEIQRTEQGDSAMYLCASSLAGGSGANVLTFGAGSRLTVL.

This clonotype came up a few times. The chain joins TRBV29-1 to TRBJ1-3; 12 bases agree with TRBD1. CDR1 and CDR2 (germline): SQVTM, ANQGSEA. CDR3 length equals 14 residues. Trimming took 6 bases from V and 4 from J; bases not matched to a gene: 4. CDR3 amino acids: CSVGTGGEGNTIYF. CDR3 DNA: TGCAGCGTGGGGACAGGGGGCGAAGGAAACACCATATATTTT.

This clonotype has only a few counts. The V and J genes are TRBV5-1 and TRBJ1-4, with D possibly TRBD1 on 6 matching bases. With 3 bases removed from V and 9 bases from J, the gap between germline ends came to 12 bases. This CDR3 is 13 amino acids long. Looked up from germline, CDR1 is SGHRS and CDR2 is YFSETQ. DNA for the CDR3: TGCGCCAGCAGCTGGGGGGCCCGCCAAAAACTGTTTTTT. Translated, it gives CASSWGARQKLFF.